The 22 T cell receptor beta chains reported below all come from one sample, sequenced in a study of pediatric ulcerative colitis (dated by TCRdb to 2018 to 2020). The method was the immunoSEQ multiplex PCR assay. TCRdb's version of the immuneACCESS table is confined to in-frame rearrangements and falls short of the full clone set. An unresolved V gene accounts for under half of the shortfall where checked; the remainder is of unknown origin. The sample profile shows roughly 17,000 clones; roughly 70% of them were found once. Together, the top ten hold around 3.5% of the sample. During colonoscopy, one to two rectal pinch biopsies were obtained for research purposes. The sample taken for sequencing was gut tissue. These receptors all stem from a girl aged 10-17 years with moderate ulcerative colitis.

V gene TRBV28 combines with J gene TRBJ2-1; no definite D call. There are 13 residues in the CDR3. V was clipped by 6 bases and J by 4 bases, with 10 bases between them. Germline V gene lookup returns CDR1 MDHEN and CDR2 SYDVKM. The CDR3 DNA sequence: TGTGCCAGCAGATTAAGCTCTTACAATGAGCAGTTCTTC. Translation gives CASRLSSYNEQFF.

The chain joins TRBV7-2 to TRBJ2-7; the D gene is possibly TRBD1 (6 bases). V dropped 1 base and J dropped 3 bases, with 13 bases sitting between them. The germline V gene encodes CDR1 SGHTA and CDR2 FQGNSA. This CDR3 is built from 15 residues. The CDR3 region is CASSLVVLQGYEQYF. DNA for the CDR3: TGTGCCAGCAGCTTAGTTGTATTACAGGGCTACGAGCAGTACTTC.

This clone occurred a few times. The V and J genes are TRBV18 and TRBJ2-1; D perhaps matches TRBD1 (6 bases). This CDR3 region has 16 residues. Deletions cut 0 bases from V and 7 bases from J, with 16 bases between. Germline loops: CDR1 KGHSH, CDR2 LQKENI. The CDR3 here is CASSPPTRRGQNEQFF. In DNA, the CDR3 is TGTGCCAGCTCACCACCTACGCGCAGGGGTCAAAATGAGCAGTTCTTC. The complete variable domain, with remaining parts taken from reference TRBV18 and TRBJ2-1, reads NAGVMQNPRHLVRRRGQEARLRCSPMKGHSHVYWYRQLPEEGLKFMVYLQKENIIDESGMPKERFSAEFPKEGPSILRIQQVVRGDSAAYFCASSPPTRRGQNEQFFGPGTRLTVL.

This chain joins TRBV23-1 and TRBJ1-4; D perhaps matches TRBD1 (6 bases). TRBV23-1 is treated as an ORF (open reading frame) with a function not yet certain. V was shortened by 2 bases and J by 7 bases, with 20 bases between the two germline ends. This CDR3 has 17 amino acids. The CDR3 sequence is CASSQKETGLLGEKLFF. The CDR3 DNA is TGCGCCAGCAGTCAAAAAGAAACAGGGTTGCTTGGTGAAAAACTGTTTTTT.

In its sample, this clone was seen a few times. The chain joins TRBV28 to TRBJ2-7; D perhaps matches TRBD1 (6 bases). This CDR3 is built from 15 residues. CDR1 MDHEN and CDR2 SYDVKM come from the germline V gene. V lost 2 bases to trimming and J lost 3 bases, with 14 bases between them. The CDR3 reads CASSLVGASIYEQYF. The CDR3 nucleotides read TGTGCCAGCAGTTTAGTGGGGGCTTCCATCTACGAGCAGTACTTC.

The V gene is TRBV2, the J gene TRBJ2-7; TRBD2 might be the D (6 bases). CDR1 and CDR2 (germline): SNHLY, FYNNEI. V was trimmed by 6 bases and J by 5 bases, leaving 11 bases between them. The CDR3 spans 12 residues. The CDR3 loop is CASRTSYHEQYF. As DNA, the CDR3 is TGTGCCAGCAGAACTAGCTACCACGAGCAGTACTTC. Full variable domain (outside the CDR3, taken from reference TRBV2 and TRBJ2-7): EPEVTQTPSHQVTQMGQEVILRCVPISNHLYFYWYRQILGQKVEFLVSFYNNEISEKSEIFDDQFSVERPDGSNFTLKIRSTKLEDSAMYFCASRTSYHEQYFGPGTRLTVT.

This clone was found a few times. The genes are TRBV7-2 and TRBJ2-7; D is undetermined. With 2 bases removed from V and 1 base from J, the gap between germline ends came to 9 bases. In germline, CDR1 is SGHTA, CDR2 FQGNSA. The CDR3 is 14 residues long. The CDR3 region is CASSLMKGSYEQYF. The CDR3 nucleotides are TGTGCCAGCAGCTTAATGAAGGGTTCCTACGAGCAGTACTTC.

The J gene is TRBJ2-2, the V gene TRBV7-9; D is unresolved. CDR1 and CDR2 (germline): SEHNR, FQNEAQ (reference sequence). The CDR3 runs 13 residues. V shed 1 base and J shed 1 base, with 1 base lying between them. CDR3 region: CASSLENTGELFF. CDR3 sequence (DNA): TGTGCCAGCAGCTTAGAGAACACCGGGGAGCTGTTTTTT.

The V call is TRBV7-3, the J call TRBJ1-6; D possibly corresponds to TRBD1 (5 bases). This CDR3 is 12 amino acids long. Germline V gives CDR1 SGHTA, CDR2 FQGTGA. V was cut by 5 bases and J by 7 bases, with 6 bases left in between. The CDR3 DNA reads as TGTGCCAGCAGCGACAGAAATTCACCCCTCCACTTT. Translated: CASSDRNSPLHF.

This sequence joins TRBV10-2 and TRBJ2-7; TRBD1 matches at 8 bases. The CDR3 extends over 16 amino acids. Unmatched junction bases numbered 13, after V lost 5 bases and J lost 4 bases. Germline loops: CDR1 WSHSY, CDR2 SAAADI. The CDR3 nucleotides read TGCGCCAGCAGTTCTCACAGGGGGTGGGCCATGTACGAGCAGTACTTC. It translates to CASSSHRGWAMYEQYF.

CDR3 DNA: TGTGCCAGCAGATTTTCAGGGGCCACCGGGGAGCTGTTTTTT. Its translation is CASRFSGATGELFF. The chain recombines TRBV5-4 with TRBJ2-2; TRBD1 is a possible D gene (6 bases). Trimming took off 5 bases at V and 4 bases at J, with 12 bases between the two ends. CDR3 length: 14 residues. Germline V gene data show CDR1 as SGHNT and CDR2 as YYREEE (reference sequence).

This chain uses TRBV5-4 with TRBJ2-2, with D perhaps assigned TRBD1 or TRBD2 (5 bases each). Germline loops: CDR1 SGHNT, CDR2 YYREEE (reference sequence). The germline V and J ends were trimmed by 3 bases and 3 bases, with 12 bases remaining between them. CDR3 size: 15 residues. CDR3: CASSSGDPDTGELFF. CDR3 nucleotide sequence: TGTGCCAGCAGCTCTGGGGACCCAGACACCGGGGAGCTGTTTTTT.

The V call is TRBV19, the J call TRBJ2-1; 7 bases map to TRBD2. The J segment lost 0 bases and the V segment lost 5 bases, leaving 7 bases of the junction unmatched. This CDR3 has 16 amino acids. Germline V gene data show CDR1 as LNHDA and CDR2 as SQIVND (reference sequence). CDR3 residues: CASSPLGGSSYNEQFF. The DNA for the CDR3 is TGTGCCAGTAGTCCATTGGGGGGGAGCTCCTACAATGAGCAGTTCTTC.

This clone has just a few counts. CDR3 in amino acids: CATSRDRGFSYEQYF. CDR3 bases: TGTGCCACCAGCAGAGATCGCGGATTCTCCTACGAGCAGTACTTC. The rearrangement uses TRBV15 and TRBJ2-7; no clear D gene. The CDR3 totals 15 residues. CDR1 and CDR2 from the germline V gene are LNHNV and YYDKDF (reference sequence). With 0 bases removed from V and 0 bases from J, the gap between germline ends came to 9 bases.

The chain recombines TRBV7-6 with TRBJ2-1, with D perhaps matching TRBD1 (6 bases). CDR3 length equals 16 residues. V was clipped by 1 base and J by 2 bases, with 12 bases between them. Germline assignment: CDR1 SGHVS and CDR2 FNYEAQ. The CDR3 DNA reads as TGTGCCAGCAGCTTAGATACAGGGAACCCCTACAATGAGCAGTTCTTC. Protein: CASSLDTGNPYNEQFF. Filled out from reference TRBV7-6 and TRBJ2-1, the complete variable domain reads GAGVSQSPRYKVTKRGQDVALRCDPISGHVSLYWYRQALGQGPEFLTYFNYEAQQDKSGLPNDRFSAERPEGSISTLTIQRTEQRDSAMYRCASSLDTGNPYNEQFFGPGTRLTVL.

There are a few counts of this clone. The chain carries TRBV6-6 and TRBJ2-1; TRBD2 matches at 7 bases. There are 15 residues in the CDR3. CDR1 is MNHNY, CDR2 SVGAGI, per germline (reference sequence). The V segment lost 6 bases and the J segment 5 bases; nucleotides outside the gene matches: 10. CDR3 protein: CASRPAAGADNEQFF. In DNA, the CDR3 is TGTGCCAGCAGACCCGCTGCGGGAGCTGACAATGAGCAGTTCTTC.

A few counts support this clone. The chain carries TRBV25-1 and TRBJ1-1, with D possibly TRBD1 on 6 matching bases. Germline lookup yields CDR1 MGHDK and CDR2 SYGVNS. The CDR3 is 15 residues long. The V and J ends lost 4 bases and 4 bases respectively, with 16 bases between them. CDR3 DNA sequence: TGTGCCAGCAGTGCCGTAGGGGGGCTCGGCACTGAAGCTTTCTTT. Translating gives CASSAVGGLGTEAFF.

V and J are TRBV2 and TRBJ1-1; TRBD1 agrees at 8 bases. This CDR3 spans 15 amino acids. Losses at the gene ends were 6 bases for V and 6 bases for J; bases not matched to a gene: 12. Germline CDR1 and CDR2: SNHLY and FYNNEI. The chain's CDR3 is CASRMRQGKEAEAFF. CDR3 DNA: TGTGCCAGCAGGATGAGACAGGGGAAAGAGGCTGAAGCTTTCTTT.

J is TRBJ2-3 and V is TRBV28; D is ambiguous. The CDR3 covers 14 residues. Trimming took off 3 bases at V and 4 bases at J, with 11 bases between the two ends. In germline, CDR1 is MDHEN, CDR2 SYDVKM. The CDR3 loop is CASSFSTIADTQYF. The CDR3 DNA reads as TGTGCCAGCAGTTTTTCCACGATCGCAGATACGCAGTATTTT. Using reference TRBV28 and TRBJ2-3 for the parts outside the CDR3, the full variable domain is DVKVTQSSRYLVKRTGEKVFLECVQDMDHENMFWYRQDPGLGLRLIYFSYDVKMKEKGDIPEGYSVSREKKERFSLILESASTNQTSMYLCASSFSTIADTQYFGPGTRLTVL.

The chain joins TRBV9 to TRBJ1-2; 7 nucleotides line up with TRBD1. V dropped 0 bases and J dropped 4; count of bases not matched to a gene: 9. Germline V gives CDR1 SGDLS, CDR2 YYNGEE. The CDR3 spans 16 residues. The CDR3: CASSVEEGGQSYGYTF. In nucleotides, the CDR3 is TGTGCCAGCAGCGTAGAGGAAGGGGGACAGTCCTATGGCTACACCTTC.

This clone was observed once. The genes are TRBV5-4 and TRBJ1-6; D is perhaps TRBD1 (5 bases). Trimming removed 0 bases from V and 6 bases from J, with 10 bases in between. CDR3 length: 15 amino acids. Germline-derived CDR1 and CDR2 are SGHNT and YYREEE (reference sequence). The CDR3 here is CASSLAPGSNSPLHF. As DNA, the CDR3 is TGTGCCAGCAGCTTGGCTCCAGGGTCTAATTCACCCCTCCACTTT.

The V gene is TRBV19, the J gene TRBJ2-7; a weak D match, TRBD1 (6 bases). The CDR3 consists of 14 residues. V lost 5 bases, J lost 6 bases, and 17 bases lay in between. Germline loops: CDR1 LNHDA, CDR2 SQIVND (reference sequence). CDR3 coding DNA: TGTGCCAGTAGTTCCGCCCATAACAGGGCCGAGCAGTACTTC. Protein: CASSSAHNRAEQYF.